The rows below give T cell receptor beta chains drawn from one sample of a study of cytomegalovirus exposure and HLA in healthy donors. Using immunoSEQ multiplex PCR, the repertoire was profiled, and TCRdb retains in-frame clones only, with some absent. The sample table includes 40,000 to 45,000 clones. The sample taken for sequencing was PBMCs. These receptors came from a woman aged 25-40 years in good health and CMV-seronegative. CDR3s include the opening cysteine and the closing phenylalanine or tryptophan. The order of the fields is D gene, V gene, J gene, CDR3 length, CDR3 protein, CDR3 DNA. A D gene is named only where the DNA matches it firmly.

>.|TRBV5-1|TRBJ1-1|12
CASSPKGARAFF
TGCGCCAGCAGCCCGAAAGGGGCGCGAGCTTTCTTT
>TRBD1|TRBV5-1|TRBJ2-5|13
CASSPQGAENQYF
TGCGCCAGCAGCCCGCAGGGGGCAGAGAACCAGTACTTC
>TRBD2|TRBV2|TRBJ2-5|18
CASIPQPGLADFQETQYF
TGTGCCAGCATCCCCCAGCCGGGACTAGCAGACTTTCAAGAGACCCAGTACTTC
>.|TRBV11-2|TRBJ2-7|12
CASSLDLNEQYF
TGTGCCAGCAGCTTAGATCTTAACGAGCAGTACTTC
>TRBD1|TRBV7-2|TRBJ1-2|14
CASSLASGGRGYTF
TGTGCCAGCAGCTTAGCGTCAGGGGGCCGCGGCTACACCTTC
>.|TRBV27|TRBJ2-5|14
CASSPYEGQETQYF
TGTGCCAGCAGTCCCTACGAGGGCCAAGAGACCCAGTACTTC
>TRBD1|TRBV6-5|TRBJ1-1|16
CASSYVQGAFNTEAFF
TGTGCCAGCAGTTACGTTCAGGGGGCCTTTAACACTGAAGCTTTCTTT
>.|TRBV11-2|TRBJ1-5|13
CASSLDRDQPQHF
TGTGCCAGCAGCTTAGACAGGGATCAGCCCCAGCATTTT
>.|TRBV4-1|TRBJ1-5|15
CASSQDLFGDQTQHF
TGCGCCAGCAGCCAAGATCTTTTCGGGGATCAGACCCAGCATTTT
>TRBD1|TRBV7-9|TRBJ1-4|15
CASSPPDRGNEKLFF
TGTGCCAGCAGCCCCCCCGACAGGGGGAATGAAAAACTGTTTTTT
>TRBD1|TRBV7-9|TRBJ1-2|14
CASGSTGGGGGYTF
TGTGCCAGCGGATCAACAGGGGGCGGGGGTGGCTACACCTTC
>TRBD1|TRBV15|TRBJ2-7|14
CATNPGQGLSEQYF
TGTGCCACCAACCCGGGACAGGGGTTATCCGAGCAGTACTTC
>TRBD1|TRBV5-6|TRBJ1-2|15
CASSLLGTGRYGYTF
TGTGCCAGCAGCTTGTTGGGGACAGGGAGATATGGCTACACCTTC
>.|TRBV27|TRBJ1-2|17
CASSSYERQVVSYGYTF
TGTGCCAGCAGTTCTTACGAAAGACAGGTAGTAAGCTATGGCTACACCTTC
>TRBD2|TRBV2|TRBJ2-7|13
CASRKRETYEQYF
TGTGCCAGCAGGAAGCGGGAGACCTACGAGCAGTACTTC
>TRBD2|TRBV6-5|TRBJ2-1|15
CASSNTGGGGNEQFF
TGTGCCAGCAGTAATACAGGCGGGGGGGGCAATGAGCAGTTCTTC
>TRBD1|TRBV5-4|TRBJ2-7|14
CASSVGTGVLEQYF
TGTGCCAGCAGCGTCGGGACAGGGGTACTCGAGCAGTACTTC
>TRBD2|TRBV18|TRBJ2-1|15
CASSPAGLGNNEQFF
TGTGCCAGCTCACCAGCCGGACTAGGCAACAATGAGCAGTTCTTC
>.|TRBV6-6|TRBJ1-5|13
CASSYSENQPQHF
TGTGCCAGCAGTTACTCGGAGAATCAGCCCCAGCATTTT
>.|TRBV18|TRBJ1-1|13
CASSPDTNTEAFF
TGTGCCAGCTCCCCGGACACGAACACTGAAGCTTTCTTT
>TRBD1|TRBV4-1|TRBJ2-5|13
CASSHTGVETQYF
TGCGCCAGCAGCCACACAGGGGTTGAGACCCAGTACTTC
>TRBD2|TRBV6-5|TRBJ2-1|15
CASSRRSGGPNEQFF
TGTGCCAGCAGCCGTCGGTCGGGAGGGCCCAATGAGCAGTTCTTC
>.|TRBV6-6|TRBJ2-2|14
CASAGQRPTGELFF
TGTGCCAGCGCAGGACAACGCCCTACCGGGGAGCTGTTTTTT
>TRBD1|TRBV7-9|TRBJ2-7|16
CASSLAYRGTPYEQYF
TGTGCCAGCAGCTTAGCGTACAGGGGGACTCCCTACGAGCAGTACTTC
>.|TRBV30|TRBJ2-7|14
CAWSNGGNSYEQYF
TGTGCCTGGAGCAACGGAGGGAACTCCTACGAGCAGTACTTC
>.|TRBV4-1|TRBJ1-1|16
CASSQVPPAGADEAFF
TGCGCCAGCAGCCAAGTCCCTCCCGCGGGGGCTGATGAAGCTTTCTTT
>.|TRBV5-1|TRBJ2-7|12
CASSSPSYEQYF
TGCGCCAGCAGCTCCCCTTCCTACGAGCAGTACTTC
>.|TRBV9|TRBJ2-2|16
CASSVVPSPNTGELFF
TGTGCCAGCAGCGTCGTCCCGTCCCCGAACACCGGGGAGCTGTTTTTT
>.|TRBV2|TRBJ1-1|16
CASSEGRGGRRTEAFF
TGTGCCAGCAGTGAAGGGAGGGGGGGCCGGAGGACTGAAGCTTTCTTT
>.|TRBV4-1|TRBJ2-5|16
CASSRLLMPPGETQYF
TGCGCCAGCAGCCGCCTCCTTATGCCTCCCGGGGAGACCCAGTACTTC
>.|TRBV19|TRBJ2-7|15
CASSIKLGTEHEQYF
TGTGCCAGTAGTATAAAACTAGGAACCGAACACGAGCAGTACTTC
>TRBD1|TRBV30|TRBJ2-1|15
CAWSRTGGVNNEQFF
TGTGCCTGGAGTCGAACAGGGGGAGTCAACAATGAGCAGTTCTTC
>.|TRBV19|TRBJ1-2|13
CASSMGQVNGYTF
TGTGCCAGTAGTATGGGCCAGGTGAACGGCTACACCTTC
>.|TRBV30|TRBJ1-1|18
CAWSPVGWVRTGGFEAFF
TGTGCCTGGAGCCCGGTGGGGTGGGTCAGAACAGGAGGGTTTGAAGCTTTCTTT
>.|TRBV29-1|TRBJ1-3|17
CSVEVKRAGLDGNTIYF
TGCAGCGTTGAAGTGAAACGGGCAGGGCTAGATGGAAACACCATATATTTT
>.|TRBV27|TRBJ2-1|15
CASSLSTGAYNEQFF
TGTGCCAGCAGTTTAAGTACAGGAGCATACAATGAGCAGTTCTTC
>TRBD1|TRBV30|TRBJ1-1|13
CAWSRGQKPEAFF
TGTGCCTGGAGTAGGGGGCAGAAACCCGAAGCTTTCTTT
>.|TRBV18|TRBJ1-4|16
CASSHGSGWSNEKLFF
TGTGCCAGCTCACACGGCTCAGGGTGGTCTAATGAAAAACTGTTTTTT
>TRBD1|TRBV2|TRBJ2-5|15
CASSVVGQGRQTQYF
TGTGCCAGCAGTGTGGTTGGACAGGGGAGGCAGACCCAGTACTTC
>.|TRBV11-1|TRBJ2-5|13
CASSPELQETQYF
TGTGCCAGCAGCCCCGAGCTCCAAGAGACCCAGTACTTC
>TRBD1|TRBV13|TRBJ2-1|15
CASSLVGTGSNEQFF
TGTGCCAGCAGCTTAGTTGGGACAGGGTCCAATGAGCAGTTCTTC
>TRBD1|TRBV5-6|TRBJ1-1|15
CASSQNRGRGTEAFF
TGTGCCAGCAGCCAGAACAGGGGGCGGGGCACTGAAGCTTTCTTT
>.|TRBV7-9|TRBJ2-7|16
CASSLGGSGSSYEQYF
TGTGCCAGCAGCTTAGGGGGTAGCGGCAGCTCCTACGAGCAGTACTTC
>.|TRBV6-5|TRBJ1-3|14
CASSYRNYGNTIYF
TGTGCCAGCAGTTACCGGAACTACGGAAACACCATATATTTT
>.|TRBV28|TRBJ1-1|13
CASSLKLNTEAFF
TGTGCCAGCAGTTTGAAGCTGAACACTGAAGCTTTCTTT
>TRBD2|TRBV6-5|TRBJ2-7|15
CASSYSSSGIYEQYF
TGTGCCAGCAGTTACTCGTCTAGCGGGATCTACGAGCAGTACTTC
>TRBD1|TRBV5-1|TRBJ1-2|19
CASSLGPGTGGARFYGYTF
TGCGCCAGCAGCTTGGGACCCGGGACAGGGGGCGCCCGGTTCTATGGCTACACCTTC
>.|TRBV19|TRBJ1-5|13
CASWAENNQHQHF
TGTGCCAGTTGGGCAGAGAACAATCAGCACCAGCATTTT
>.|TRBV7-9|TRBJ1-2|14
CASSLTLTGYGYTF
TGTGCCAGCAGCTTAACCCTAACAGGGTATGGCTACACCTTC
>TRBD1|TRBV30|TRBJ1-1|13
CAWGKTGSTEAFF
TGTGCCTGGGGAAAGACAGGGAGCACTGAAGCTTTCTTT
>.|TRBV18|TRBJ1-1|14
CASSMGGEDTEAFF
TGTGCCAGCTCAATGGGGGGAGAGGACACTGAAGCTTTCTTT
>.|TRBV7-7|TRBJ2-5|15
CASSLWAGAQETQYF
TGTGCTAGCAGCTTATGGGCAGGGGCCCAAGAGACCCAGTACTTC